Listed below are T cell receptor beta chains from one sample, sequenced in a study of metastatic and nonmetastatic thyroid tumors. With MiXCR, TCRdb called clones anew from the PCR reads. Of some 29,000 clones in the sample, approximately 7.4% were seen once. What was sequenced was blood. The receptor source for this set is a female donor with papillary thyroid cancer or a benign thyroid nodule (not recorded which). Some clones in this sample may be carry-over from other donors' samples. CDR3s include the opening cysteine and the closing phenylalanine or tryptophan. Fields, in order: J gene, D gene, clone size, V gene, CDR3 protein, CDR3 DNA. The D gene is left open where the match is weak. The size of a clone is reported for some rows only, either as once, few or many, or as a class for expanded clones.

>TRBJ1-2|NA|many|TRBV28
CASSLTGSYGYTF
TGTGCCAGCAGTTTAACAGGGAGCTATGGCTACACCTTC
>TRBJ2-3|NA|many|TRBV11-1
CASTRGGVSTDTQYF
TGTGCCAGCACTCGGGGAGGTGTCAGCACAGATACGCAGTATTTT
>TRBJ2-1|NA|many|TRBV20-1
CSARDSARVLPLEQFF
TGCAGTGCTAGAGATAGTGCTAGAGTCCTTCCACTTGAGCAGTTCTTC
>TRBJ1-2|NA|few|TRBV6-5
CASSYSSGAGYTF
TGTGCCAGCAGTTACTCGTCAGGGGCGGGCTACACCTTC
>TRBJ2-7|NA|many|TRBV6-1
CASSEAGRNEQYF
TGTGCCAGCAGTGAAGCAGGGAGAAACGAGCAGTACTTC
>TRBJ2-1|NA|many|TRBV7-3
CASSSAGQFF
TGTGCCAGCAGCTCCGCAGGACAGTTCTTC
>TRBJ1-6|TRBD1|many|TRBV4-3
CASGRQGASPLHF
TGCGCCAGCGGCCGACAGGGGGCTTCACCCCTCCACTTT
>TRBJ1-2|TRBD1|many|TRBV19
CASSPSTGGRNYGYTF
TGTGCCAGTAGTCCCTCGACAGGGGGCCGAAACTATGGCTACACCTTC
>TRBJ2-1|TRBD2|NA|TRBV20-1
CSAIPGGPMQGQFF
TGCAGTGCTATCCCGGGAGGACCAATGCAGGGGCAGTTCTTC
>TRBJ1-6|NA|few|TRBV28
CASRISNSPLHF
TGTGCCAGCCGCATCTCAAATTCACCCCTCCACTTT
>TRBJ2-3|TRBD2|few|TRBV5-5
CASSLSASGGADTQYF
TGTGCCAGCAGCTTGAGCGCTAGCGGGGGGGCCGATACGCAGTATTTT
>TRBJ1-5|NA|many|TRBV29-1
CSVVTGRSNQPQHF
TGCAGCGTTGTAACAGGGCGAAGCAATCAGCCCCAGCATTTT
>TRBJ1-3|NA|many|TRBV10-1
CAREGSGNTIYF
TGCGCCAGGGAGGGTTCGGGAAACACCATATATTTT
>TRBJ2-7|TRBD2|many|TRBV6-6
CASSSTPTPTSGNTGEQYF
TGTGCCAGCAGTTCCACCCCCACCCCCACTAGCGGGAATACGGGGGAGCAGTACTTC
>TRBJ2-7|NA|many|TRBV7-2
CASSSNRYEQYF
TGTGCCAGCAGCTCCAACCGATACGAGCAGTACTTC
>TRBJ1-5|NA|many|TRBV3-1
CASSQGRGGPQHF
TGTGCCAGCAGCCAAGGGCGGGGTGGGCCCCAGCATTTT
>TRBJ2-1|TRBD2|many|TRBV7-2
CASSLSRLAGGSNEQFF
TGTGCCAGCAGCTTATCTCGACTAGCGGGGGGGTCCAATGAGCAGTTCTTC
>TRBJ2-3|TRBD1|many|TRBV12-3/TRBV12-4
CASSPRTGPTDTQYF
TGTGCCAGCAGCCCCCGGACAGGGCCTACAGATACGCAGTATTTT
>TRBJ2-1|NA|NA|TRBV11-2
CASTSTGGKGYNEQFF
TGTGCCAGCACCTCGACTGGCGGTAAGGGTTACAATGAGCAGTTCTTC
>TRBJ2-3|NA|many|TRBV12-3/TRBV12-4
CASTKRGWDTQYF
TGTGCCAGCACTAAGAGGGGTTGGGATACGCAGTATTTT
>TRBJ1-2|NA|many|TRBV5-1
CASSLDSSLYGYTF
TGCGCCAGCAGCTTGGATTCCAGTTTATATGGCTACACCTTC
>TRBJ1-6|NA|many|TRBV6-5
CASSYSPDRPNSPLHF
TGTGCCAGCAGTTACTCCCCTGACAGGCCCAATTCACCCCTCCACTTT
>TRBJ2-2|NA|many|TRBV5-6
CASSLYGAAGSGELFF
TGTGCCAGCAGCTTGTATGGGGCGGCCGGATCCGGGGAGCTGTTTTTT
>TRBJ2-1|NA|many|TRBV28
CASSLEGASSYNEQFF
TGTGCCAGCAGTTTAGAAGGTGCGAGCTCCTACAATGAGCAGTTCTTC
>TRBJ2-3|NA|many|TRBV5-1
CASGRQGTSTDTQYF
TGCGCCAGCGGCCGGCAGGGGACAAGCACAGATACGCAGTATTTT
>TRBJ2-7|NA|many|TRBV18
CASSPGATSYEQYF
TGTGCCAGCTCACCAGGGGCCACATCCTACGAGCAGTACTTC
>TRBJ2-7|NA|many|TRBV12-3/TRBV12-4
CASSLVESYEQYF
TGTGCCAGCAGTTTAGTGGAGTCCTACGAGCAGTACTTC
>TRBJ1-4|TRBD1|many|TRBV20-1
CSARVDRVIGVTNEKLFF
TGCAGTGCTAGAGTGGACAGGGTAATTGGTGTGACTAATGAAAAACTGTTTTTT
>TRBJ2-3|TRBD2|few|TRBV5-4
CASSFPAGGPEDTQYF
TGTGCCAGCAGCTTTCCGGCGGGAGGGCCGGAGGATACGCAGTATTTT
>TRBJ2-1|TRBD1|few|TRBV6-1
CASHRGTWLYNEQFF
TGTGCCAGCCACAGGGGGACATGGTTATACAATGAGCAGTTCTTC
>TRBJ2-5|TRBD1|many|TRBV6-1
CASHDRVTQYF
TGTGCCAGCCACGACAGGGTGACCCAGTACTTC
>TRBJ2-3|NA|many|TRBV3-1
CASSHGGRGADTQYF
TGTGCCAGCAGCCATGGGGGTAGGGGAGCAGATACGCAGTATTTT
>TRBJ1-3|NA|many|TRBV3-1
CASSQRGAGFSRNTIYF
TGTGCCAGCAGCCAAAGGGGTGCGGGCTTTTCGAGAAACACCATATATTTT
>TRBJ2-7|NA|NA|TRBV6-5
CASSRGEQYF
TGTGCCAGCTCCAGGGGAGAGCAGTACTTC
>TRBJ2-5|NA|many|TRBV7-6
CASSLATQETQYF
TGTGCCAGCAGCTTAGCTACCCAAGAGACCCAGTACTTC
>TRBJ1-1|NA|many|TRBV20-1
CSADDSRGSTEAFF
TGCAGTGCTGACGACAGTCGGGGTAGCACTGAAGCTTTCTTT
>TRBJ2-4|NA|NA|TRBV7-2
CASSLLPRGPGNIQYF
TGTGCCAGCAGCCTTTTACCGCGTGGGCCTGGGAACATTCAGTACTTC
>TRBJ1-6|TRBD1|NA|TRBV20-1
CSARDTARGMGAPLHF
TGCAGTGCTAGAGATACGGCCAGGGGGATGGGTGCACCCCTGCACTTT
>TRBJ2-2|NA|many|TRBV5-6
CATSQGFLANTGELFF
TGTGCCACCAGTCAGGGTTTTCTCGCGAACACCGGGGAGCTGTTTTTT
>TRBJ2-7|NA|many|TRBV27
CASSYIQGYEQYF
TGTGCCAGCAGTTATATCCAGGGCTACGAGCAGTACTTC
>TRBJ1-6|NA|many|TRBV7-9
CASSLAAANNSPLHF
TGTGCCAGCAGCTTAGCGGCAGCGAATAATTCACCCCTCCACTTT
>TRBJ2-7|NA|many|TRBV7-2
CASSLTSSSYEQYF
TGTGCCAGCAGCCTAACCAGCAGCTCCTACGAGCAGTACTTC
>TRBJ1-1|NA|many|TRBV6-1
CASSEGDSTEAFF
TGTGCCAGCAGTGAAGGCGACTCCACTGAAGCTTTCTTT
>TRBJ2-3|TRBD2|NA|TRBV11-2
CASSLDTGTSVKPSTDTQYF
TGTGCCAGCAGCTTAGACACCGGGACTAGCGTGAAACCTAGCACAGATACGCAGTATTTT
>TRBJ1-2|TRBD1|many|TRBV6-1
CASRESGQGYGYTF
TGTGCCAGCAGGGAGTCGGGACAGGGCTATGGCTACACCTTC
>TRBJ1-2|NA|many|TRBV4-1
CASSQDRRAGINYGYTF
TGCGCCAGCAGCCAAGATCGACGAGCAGGGATTAACTATGGCTACACCTTC
>TRBJ2-3|NA|many|TRBV27
CASSLSGRTWVADTQYF
TGTGCCAGCAGTTTATCCGGTCGGACGTGGGTCGCAGATACGCAGTATTTT
>TRBJ2-7|TRBD1|many|TRBV5-1
CASRLGQSYEQYF
TGCGCCAGCAGACTGGGACAGTCCTACGAGCAGTACTTC
>TRBJ2-1|TRBD1|many|TRBV13
CASSSYRGDEQFF
TGTGCCAGCAGCTCCTACAGGGGTGATGAGCAGTTCTTC
>TRBJ2-5|NA|many|TRBV18
CASSPSRETQYF
TGTGCCAGCTCACCATCGCGAGAGACCCAGTACTTC
>TRBJ1-1|NA|many|TRBV5-1
CASSLYPPNTEAFF
TGCGCCAGCAGCTTGTACCCCCCGAACACTGAAGCTTTCTTT
>TRBJ2-1|NA|many|TRBV20-1
CSARGRGGNEQFF
TGCAGTGCTAGAGGTCGTGGGGGAAATGAGCAGTTCTTC
>TRBJ1-5|NA|NA|TRBV4-1
CASSQGGDGQSAPAF
TGCGCCAGCAGCCAAGGCGGGGACGGTCAATCAGCCCCAGCATTT